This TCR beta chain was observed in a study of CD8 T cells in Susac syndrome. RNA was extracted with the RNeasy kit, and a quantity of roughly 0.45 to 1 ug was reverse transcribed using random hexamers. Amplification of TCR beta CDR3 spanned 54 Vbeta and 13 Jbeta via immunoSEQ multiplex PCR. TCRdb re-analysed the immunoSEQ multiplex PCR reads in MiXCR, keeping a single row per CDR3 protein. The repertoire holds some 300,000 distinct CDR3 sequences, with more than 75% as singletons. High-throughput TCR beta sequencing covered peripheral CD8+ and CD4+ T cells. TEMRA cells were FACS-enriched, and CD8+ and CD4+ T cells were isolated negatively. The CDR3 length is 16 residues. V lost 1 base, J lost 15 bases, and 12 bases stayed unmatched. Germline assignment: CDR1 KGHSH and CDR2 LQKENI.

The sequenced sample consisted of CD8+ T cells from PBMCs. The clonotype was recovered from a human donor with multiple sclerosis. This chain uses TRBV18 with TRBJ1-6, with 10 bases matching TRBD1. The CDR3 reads CASSPRKGQGKSSLHF. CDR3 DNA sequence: TGTGCCAGCTCACCACGTAAGGGACAGGGGAAGTCGAGCCTCCACTTT.